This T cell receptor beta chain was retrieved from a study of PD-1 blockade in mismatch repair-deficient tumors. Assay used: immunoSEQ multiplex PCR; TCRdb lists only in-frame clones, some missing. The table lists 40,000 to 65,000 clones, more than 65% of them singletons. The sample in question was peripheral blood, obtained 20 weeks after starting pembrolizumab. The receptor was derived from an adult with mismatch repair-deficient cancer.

CDR3 sequence (DNA): TGTGCCAGCAGTGCCCGGTCCGAGCAGTACTTC. Its translation is CASSARSEQYF. The chain combines TRBV2 with TRBJ2-7; D uncertain. The CDR3 is 11 amino acids. Per germline, CDR1 SNHLY and CDR2 FYNNEI. V was pared by 4 bases and J by 6 bases, with 7 bases between.